The 5 T cell receptor beta chains listed next were all sequenced from one sample in a study of cytomegalovirus exposure and HLA in healthy donors (dated by TCRdb to the late 2010s). The receptor library was made with the immunoSEQ multiplex PCR assay. The multiplex PCR relied on a mix of 60 forward primers for TCR Vbeta segments and 13 reverse primers for TCR Jbeta segments. TCRdb took over this immuneACCESS table, retaining in-frame rearrangements with V and J assigned. Such tables are incomplete; in checked studies, under half of the missing clones stem from an unresolved V gene, and the remainder is unexplained. The sample records about 77,000 clones, around 79% of which are singletons. In total, the top ten clones hold approximately 4.4% of the sample. The sample consisted of PBMCs. Every receptor here comes from a man aged 35-49 years in good health and CMV-seronegative.

J is TRBJ1-4 and V is TRBV7-9; D call uncertain. Trimming stripped 1 base from V and 6 bases from J, with 12 bases between. The CDR3 consists of 15 residues. Germline V gene lookup returns CDR1 SEHNR and CDR2 FQNEAQ (reference sequence). CDR3 sequence: CASSLVGRRDEKLFF. The CDR3 nucleotides are TGTGCCAGCAGCTTAGTAGGCAGGCGGGATGAAAAACTGTTTTTT.

A note on this clone: Different DNA sequences within this sample yield the same CDR3. This chain joins TRBV25-1 and TRBJ2-5; TRBD1 agrees at 8 bases. Germline V gene lookup returns CDR1 MGHDK and CDR2 SYGVNS. Unmatched junction bases numbered 7, after V lost 0 bases and J lost 4 bases. CDR3 length: 16 residues. The CDR3 spells CASSEYRPGGVETQYF. The CDR3 nucleotides are TGTGCCAGCAGTGAATACCGGCCAGGGGGCGTAGAGACCCAGTACTTC.

J is TRBJ2-5 and V is TRBV7-2, with D possibly TRBD2 on 6 matching bases. Germline CDR1 reads SGHTA; CDR2 reads FQGNSA. CDR3 length: 14 residues. V was cut by 4 bases and J by 4 bases, with 13 bases left in between. CDR3 bases: TGTGCCAGCAGCTCCGGCGTGGGGGGAGAGACCCAGTACTTC. Residues: CASSSGVGGETQYF.

V gene TRBV15 combines with J gene TRBJ2-7, with 9 bases fitting TRBD1. Germline CDR1 reads LNHNV; CDR2 reads YYDKDF (reference sequence). This CDR3 contains 16 residues. J gave up 2 bases and V 0 bases, and 5 bases lay outside the gene matches. The CDR3 DNA follows: TGTGCCACCAGCAGAGATCAGGGACAGGGAGCCTACGAGCAGTACTTC. This sequence encodes CATSRDQGQGAYEQYF.

This chain uses TRBV4-3 with TRBJ2-6; D is unresolved. The CDR3 runs 16 residues. Per the germline V gene, CDR1 is LGHNA and CDR2 is YSLEER. V lost 4 bases to trimming and J lost 1 base, with 11 bases between them. CDR3 in amino acids: CASSPTPGSGANVLTF. The CDR3 coding sequence is TGCGCCAGCAGCCCAACCCCAGGATCTGGGGCCAACGTCCTGACTTTC.